One and the same sample provided the 4 T cell receptor beta chains below, sequenced in a study of Graves' ophthalmopathy and Graves' hyperthyroidism. Beta-chain TCR CDR3 regions were amplified from RNA transcripts. Second-round multiplex PCR followed a first-round RT-PCR using HTBI primers. MiXCR, applied by TCRdb to the multiplex PCR reads, yields one record per CDR3 protein. The data contain approximately 160,000 distinct CDR3 sequences, more than 30% of them singletons. Sequenced: peripheral blood. Receptors originate from a woman aged 40 to 50 with Graves' ophthalmopathy.

At least ten counts were recorded for this clonotype. The J gene is TRBJ2-7, the V gene TRBV28, with 8 nucleotides matching TRBD1. CDR1 and CDR2 (germline): MDHEN, SYDVKM. J was trimmed by 1 base and V by 6 bases; bases with no gene match: 8. This CDR3 contains 15 residues. The CDR3 is CASRATGTGSYEQYF. The CDR3, as DNA: TGTGCCAGCAGGGCTACCGGGACAGGATCCTACGAGCAGTACTTC.

V and J are TRBV25-1 and TRBJ1-5; the D is unclear. CDR1 is MGHDK, CDR2 SYGVNS, per germline. V was pared by 3 bases and J by 7 bases, with 19 bases between. The CDR3 runs 16 residues. In DNA form, the CDR3 reads TGTGCCAGCAGTGATGGCTCAGCCCCCTGGGGACAGCCCCAGCATTTT. Amino acids: CASSDGSAPWGQPQHF.

The chain joins TRBV6-1 to TRBJ1-1, with 10 bases aligning to TRBD1. After removal of 6 bases from V and 5 bases from J, the junction contained 15 bases not matched to a gene. From germline, CDR1 is MNHNS and CDR2 SASEGT. The CDR3 extends over 17 amino acids. CDR3 sequence (DNA): TGTGCCAGCAGGAAGACAGGGGGCGACGGTAGTAGAACTGAAGCTTTCTTT. As protein: CASRKTGGDGSRTEAFF.

This clonotype was picked up many times. The gene calls are TRBV9 and TRBJ2-7, with TRBD1 identical over 10 bases. V lost 0 bases to trimming and J lost 3 bases; unmatched junction nucleotides: 3. Per the germline V gene, CDR1 is SGDLS and CDR2 is YYNGEE. The CDR3 covers 15 residues. As DNA, the CDR3 is TGTGCCAGCAGCGTAGAGGACAGGGGGAGCTACGAGCAGTACTTC. This translates into CASSVEDRGSYEQYF.